A single sample gave rise to the 5 T cell receptor beta chains below, sequenced in a study of CD8 T cells in Susac syndrome. RNA was extracted with the RNeasy kit, and a quantity of 0.5 to 1 ug was reverse transcribed using random hexamers. TCRdb passed the immunoSEQ multiplex PCR reads through MiXCR, listing each CDR3 protein once. The table has approximately 160,000 distinct CDR3 sequences, 85% to 95% seen once; the top ten hold 0.09% to 0.095%. The specimen was CD4+ T cells from PBMCs. The source of these receptors is a human donor with multiple sclerosis.

The rearrangement uses TRBV27 and TRBJ2-5, with TRBD1 as a possible D gene (5 bases). The CDR3 contains 15 residues. From germline, CDR1 is MNHEY and CDR2 SMNVEV (reference sequence). V was shortened by 2 bases and J by 2 bases, with 12 bases between the two germline ends. CDR3 in amino acids: CASSLQGTGQETQYF. CDR3 nucleotides: TGTGCCAGCAGTTTACAGGGCACTGGTCAAGAGACCCAGTACTTC.

The V gene is TRBV2, the J gene TRBJ1-2, with D uncertain. The germline CDR1 and CDR2 sequences are SNHLY and FYNNEI. This CDR3 is 14 amino acids long. Trimming left V 6 bases short and J 4 bases short, with 15 bases between. For the CDR3, the DNA is TGTGCCAGCAGAGACGAAACCTATCTCTATGGCTACACCTTC. This sequence encodes CASRDETYLYGYTF.

The chain employs TRBV6-2 or TRBV6-3 and TRBJ2-7; 13 bases are a match to TRBD2. Trimming took 1 base from V and 6 from J; bases not matched to a gene: 3. Germline-derived CDR1 and CDR2 are MNHEY and SVGEGT. This CDR3 spans 15 amino acids. CDR3 amino acids: CASSYWTSGSAEQYF. The CDR3 DNA reads TGTGCCAGCAGTTACTGGACTAGCGGGAGTGCCGAGCAGTACTTC.

The sample holds one count of this clonotype. The V and J genes are TRBV10-3 and TRBJ2-5, with D uncertain. The CDR3 has 13 amino acids. The germline V gene has CDR1 ENHRY and CDR2 SYGVKD. V was trimmed by 10 bases and J by 5 bases, leaving 17 bases between them. The CDR3: CATKGLGMETQYF. The CDR3 DNA follows: TGTGCCACGAAGGGTCTCGGAATGGAGACCCAGTACTTC.

The rearrangement uses TRBV28 and TRBJ2-7; 10 positions agree with TRBD1. The CDR3 is made up of 15 amino acids. Per the germline V gene, CDR1 is MDHEN and CDR2 is SYDVKM. V dropped 3 bases and J dropped 3; count of bases not matched to a gene: 5. CDR3: CASSLAGTGVYEQYF. The DNA for the CDR3 is TGTGCCAGCAGTTTGGCCGGGACAGGGGTCTACGAGCAGTACTTC. Using reference TRBV28 and TRBJ2-7 for the parts outside the CDR3, the full variable domain is DVKVTQSSRYLVKRTGEKVFLECVQDMDHENMFWYRQDPGLGLRLIYFSYDVKMKEKGDIPEGYSVSREKKERFSLILESASTNQTSMYLCASSLAGTGVYEQYFGPGTRLTVT.